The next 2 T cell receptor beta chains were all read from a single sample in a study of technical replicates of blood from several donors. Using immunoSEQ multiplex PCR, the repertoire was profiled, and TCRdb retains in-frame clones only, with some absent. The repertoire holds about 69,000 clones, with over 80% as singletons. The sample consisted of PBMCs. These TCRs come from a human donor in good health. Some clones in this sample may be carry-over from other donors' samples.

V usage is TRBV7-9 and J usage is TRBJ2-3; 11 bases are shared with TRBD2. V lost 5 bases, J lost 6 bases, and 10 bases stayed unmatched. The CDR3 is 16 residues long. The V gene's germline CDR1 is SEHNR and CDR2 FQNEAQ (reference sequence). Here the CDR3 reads CASSPRLAGHQDTQYF. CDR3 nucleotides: TGTGCCAGCAGCCCCCGACTAGCGGGGCACCAGGATACGCAGTATTTT. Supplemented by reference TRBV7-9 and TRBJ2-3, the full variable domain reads DTGVSQNPRHKITKRGQNVTFRCDPISEHNRLYWYRQTLGQGPEFLTYFQNEAQLEKSRLLSDRFSAERPKGSFSTLEIQRTEQGDSAMYLCASSPRLAGHQDTQYFGPGTRLTVL.

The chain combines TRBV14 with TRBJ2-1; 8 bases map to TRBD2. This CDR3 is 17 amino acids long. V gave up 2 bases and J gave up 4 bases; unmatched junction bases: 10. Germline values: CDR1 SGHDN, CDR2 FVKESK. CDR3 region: CASSQRRGTRDYNEQFF. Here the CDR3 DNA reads TGTGCCAGCAGCCAACGCCGAGGGACTAGGGATTACAATGAGCAGTTCTTC.